The next 28 T cell receptor beta chains were all read from a single sample in a study of monozygotic twins with inflammatory bowel disease. TCRdb reprocessed the 5' RACE reads and keeps a single row for each CDR3 protein, giving no DNA. The table lists about 140,000 distinct CDR3 sequences. The sample taken for sequencing was blood. These receptors were taken from a human donor with ulcerative colitis or Crohn's disease, or a healthy co-twin of an affected twin (not recorded which).

The V and J genes are TRBV7-2 and TRBJ2-7; TCRdb reports TRBD2, a call that lacks DNA to check it against. The CDR3 covers 14 residues. The germline V gene has CDR1 SGHTA and CDR2 FQGNSA. CDR3: CASSLLAASYEQYF.

The genes are TRBV6-5 and TRBJ2-5; checking the TCRdb D call of TRBD1 is not possible without DNA. Germline CDR1 MNHEY, CDR2 SVGAGI. The CDR3 length is 16 residues. The chain's CDR3 is CASSYSSLIPGETQYF.

This chain uses TRBV12-3 or TRBV12-4 with TRBJ1-4. The CDR3 loop spans 13 amino acids. The CDR3 loop is CASSFRQNEKLFF.

The rearrangement uses TRBV29-1 and TRBJ2-7. The CDR3 is 13 residues long. Germline CDR1 reads SQVTM; CDR2 reads ANQGSEA. CDR3 loop: CSVEDRSLGEQYF.

This chain's CDR3 is CASSSSEEQYF. The chain employs TRBV18 and TRBJ2-7. The CDR3 is 11 amino acids. Per the germline V gene, CDR1 is KGHSH and CDR2 is LQKENI.

The chain combines TRBV5-1 with TRBJ2-1; as DNA is missing, the TRBD1 call by TCRdb cannot be tested. The germline V gene has CDR1 SGHRS and CDR2 YFSETQ. The CDR3 is 16 residues long. Here the CDR3 reads CASSHLNRGRDNEQFF. The entire variable domain, with the rest obtained from reference TRBV5-1 and TRBJ2-1, is as follows: KAGVTQTPRYLIKTRGQQVTLSCSPISGHRSVSWYQQTPGQGLQFLFEYFSETQRNKGNFPGRFSGRQFSNSRSEMNVSTLELGDSALYLCASSHLNRGRDNEQFFGPGTRLTVL.

The J gene is TRBJ1-5, the V gene TRBV6-2 or TRBV6-3; TCRdb proposes TRBD1, but this gene call is untestable without DNA. Germline V gene sequence: CDR1 MNHEY, CDR2 SVGEGT. There are 14 residues in the CDR3. CDR3 in amino acids: CASSYFPGSQPQHF.

The chain carries TRBV5-1 and TRBJ2-3. The CDR3 length is 16 residues. From germline, CDR1 is SGHRS and CDR2 YFSETQ. CDR3 sequence: CASSLAVAVGTDTQYF.

The rearrangement joins TRBV5-4 to TRBJ2-5. CDR1 SGHNT and CDR2 YYREEE come from the germline V gene (reference sequence). CDR3 length: 14 amino acids. Here the CDR3 reads CASSLSQYEETQYF. Complete variable domain (other parts from reference TRBV5-4 and TRBJ2-5): ETGVTQSPTHLIKTRGQQVTLRCSSQSGHNTVSWYQQALGQGPQFIFQYYREEENGRGNFPPRFSGLQFPNYSSELNVNALELDDSALYLCASSLSQYEETQYFGPGTRLLVL.

This chain links TRBV12-3 or TRBV12-4 with TRBJ1-5. The CDR3 has 14 residues. The CDR3 spells CASRPQDSNQPQHF.

This chain joins TRBV20-1 and TRBJ2-3; the D call of TRBD2 rests on TCRdb alone, since no DNA is present to check it. This CDR3 is 13 amino acids long. The germline gives CDR1 DFQATT, CDR2 SNEGSKA (reference sequence). The CDR3 is CSARDAGTDTQYF.

This chain joins TRBV12-1 and TRBJ1-1. TRBV12-1 is an annotated pseudogene. This CDR3 is built from 16 residues. This CDR3 reads CASSFGVGVLNTEAFF.

CDR3 in amino acids: CASYRVGEQYF. The J gene is TRBJ2-7, the V gene TRBV5-8; TCRdb proposes TRBD1, but this gene call is untestable without DNA. This CDR3 is built from 11 residues. Per germline, CDR1 SGHTS and CDR2 YDEGEE.

This chain connects TRBV20-1 to TRBJ2-2; with no DNA, the TCRdb D assignment of TRBD1 cannot be verified. The length of the CDR3 is 14 residues. Germline CDR1 is DFQATT and CDR2 is SNEGSKA (reference sequence). CDR3 protein: CSASGAFRGEELFF.

V gene TRBV20-1 combines with J gene TRBJ2-7; the D call of TRBD1 rests on TCRdb alone, since no DNA is present to check it. The CDR3 consists of 13 residues. CDR1 is DFQATT and CDR2 is SNEGSKA in the germline V gene (reference sequence). CDR3 residues: CSPRAGPSYEQYF.

V usage is TRBV7-2 and J usage is TRBJ2-7; the D call from TCRdb, TRBD1, cannot be confirmed without DNA. Per the germline V gene, CDR1 is SGHTA and CDR2 is FQGNSA. The CDR3 is 16 residues long. CDR3 residues: CASSLERGSSSYEQYF. Drawing the rest from reference TRBV7-2 and TRBJ2-7, the complete variable domain is GAGVSQSPSNKVTEKGKDVELRCDPISGHTALYWYRQSLGQGLEFLIYFQGNSAPDKSGLPSDRFSAERTGGSVSTLTIQRTQQEDSAVYLCASSLERGSSSYEQYFGPGTRLTVT.

The V and J genes are TRBV12-3 or TRBV12-4 and TRBJ1-2. The CDR3 runs 13 residues. The chain's CDR3 is CASSLYGIYGYTF.

The chain couples TRBV20-1 to TRBJ1-4; without DNA, the TCRdb call of TRBD1 cannot be checked. The CDR3 runs to 13 residues. Germline CDR1 DFQATT, CDR2 SNEGSKA (reference sequence). CDR3 sequence: CSAAPGTNEKLFF.

The CDR3 here is CASSLDLWGLTGELFF. The rearrangement uses TRBV7-2 and TRBJ2-2; TCRdb's D gene call, TRBD1, goes unchecked for lack of DNA. CDR1 and CDR2 (germline): SGHTA, FQGNSA. This CDR3 spans 16 amino acids.

CDR3 region: CASSFTGGANYGYTF. The chain links TRBV12-3 or TRBV12-4 to TRBJ1-2; absent DNA, TCRdb's TRBD1 call cannot be checked. CDR3 length: 15 residues.

The CDR3: CSASQAGGFQPQHF. V and J are TRBV20-1 and TRBJ1-5. Germline V CDR1 and CDR2: DFQATT, SNEGSKA (reference sequence). The length of the CDR3 is 14 residues.

The rearrangement uses TRBV4-2 and TRBJ1-1; checking the TCRdb D call of TRBD1 is not possible without DNA. CDR3 size: 16 residues. Germline loops: CDR1 LGHNA, CDR2 YNFKEQ. CDR3 sequence: CASSKLGGGFNTEAFF.

This chain connects TRBV12-3 or TRBV12-4 to TRBJ1-3; checking the TCRdb D call of TRBD1 is not possible without DNA. The CDR3 is 15 amino acids. CDR3 amino acids: CASSPGQGSGNTIYF.

The rearrangement uses TRBV27 and TRBJ1-1; TCRdb selects TRBD1, and the lack of DNA leaves this call unchecked. CDR1 and CDR2 (germline): MNHEY, SMNVEV (reference sequence). The CDR3 has 14 amino acids. CDR3 protein: CASRPGFFNTEAFF.

The chain joins TRBV5-1 to TRBJ2-7; the TRBD1 assignment by TCRdb is unverifiable without DNA. CDR1 and CDR2 (germline): SGHRS, YFSETQ. The CDR3 is 14 residues long. CDR3: CASSLKQGTYEQYF. Looking up the rest from reference TRBV5-1 and TRBJ2-7 gives the full variable domain: KAGVTQTPRYLIKTRGQQVTLSCSPISGHRSVSWYQQTPGQGLQFLFEYFSETQRNKGNFPGRFSGRQFSNSRSEMNVSTLELGDSALYLCASSLKQGTYEQYFGPGTRLTVT.

The chain links TRBV6-2 or TRBV6-3 to TRBJ2-1; absent DNA, TCRdb's TRBD2 call cannot be checked. CDR3 length: 14 residues. Per germline, CDR1 MNHEY and CDR2 SVGEGT. CDR3 residues: CASSYSGEANEQFF.

The V and J genes are TRBV9 and TRBJ2-1; the TCRdb call, TRBD1, lacks DNA for checking. CDR3 size: 15 residues. The V gene's germline CDR1 is SGDLS and CDR2 YYNGEE. CDR3 residues: CASSEGDRGRNEQFF.

The chain joins TRBV5-5 to TRBJ2-7; as DNA is missing, the TRBD2 call by TCRdb cannot be tested. Germline CDR1 SGHKS, CDR2 YYEKEE (reference sequence). The CDR3 sequence is 13 residues long. CDR3 sequence: CASFLQATYEQYF. Full variable domain (rest looked up from reference TRBV5-5 and TRBJ2-7): DAGVTQSPTHLIKTRGQQVTLRCSPISGHKSVSWYQQVLGQGPQFIFQYYEKEERGRGNFPDRFSARQFPNYSSELNVNALLLGDSALYLCASFLQATYEQYFGPGTRLTVT.